These 3 T cell receptor beta chains were sequenced from one sample in a study of human T cells and chemical hapten exposure. Specified time point: healthy volunteer bleed at 6 weeks. From whole blood left unfractionated, total RNA was extracted. MiXCR, run by TCRdb on the RACE reads, gives a single entry per CDR3 protein. This table has about 65,000 distinct CDR3 sequences, about 6.5% appearing once. Sequencing was carried out using whole blood. The receptor set was obtained from a female donor in good health. Some clones in this sample may be carry-over from other donors' samples.

The sample holds many counts of this clonotype. For the CDR3, the DNA is TGTGCCAGCAGTTTGTTTGACGAATTCACCATATATTTT. The encoded protein is CASSLFDEFTIYF. This chain uses TRBV12-3 or TRBV12-4 with TRBJ1-3; D gene ambiguous. The CDR3 is made up of 13 amino acids. Trimming stripped 3 bases from V and 9 bases from J, with 12 bases between.

This clonotype has only a few counts. The rearrangement uses TRBV5-1 and TRBJ1-1, with 10 bases lining up with TRBD1. Germline assignment: CDR1 SGHRS and CDR2 YFSETQ. The CDR3 length is 16 residues. The trim removed 6 bases at V and 5 bases at J, leaving 13 bases unmatched. CDR3 sequence (DNA): TGCGCCAGCACTGCCGGGACAGGGGCGGGTCGGACTGAAGCTTTCTTT. This codes for CASTAGTGAGRTEAFF. The entire variable domain, with the rest obtained from reference TRBV5-1 and TRBJ1-1, is as follows: KAGVTQTPRYLIKTRGQQVTLSCSPISGHRSVSWYQQTPGQGLQFLFEYFSETQRNKGNFPGRFSGRQFSNSRSEMNVSTLELGDSALYLCASTAGTGAGRTEAFFGQGTRLTVV.

This clonotype was found many times. The chain links TRBV2 to TRBJ1-6; D might be TRBD1 (5 bases). Germline V gene sequence: CDR1 SNHLY, CDR2 FYNNEI. Between the trimmed V and J ends, which lost 6 bases and 10 bases, there was a span of 13 bases. The length of the CDR3 is 13 residues. CDR3 sequence (DNA): TGTGCCAGCAGGGGGCAGGGTGGATCACCCCTCCACTTT. Residues: CASRGQGGSPLHF.